This is a list of T cell receptor beta chains from one sample in a study of blood T cell repertoires in COVID-19. Clones were sequenced by immunoSEQ multiplex PCR, and TCRdb holds only the in-frame ones, with some missing. The sample holds 260,000 or so clones, nearly 90% seen once. The sequenced sample consisted of peripheral blood. These receptors were taken from a man aged 18 to 29 with active or convalescent COVID-19. Each CDR3 is given with its conserved first and last residue. D genes are given only for firm matches. Expanded clones are given a class, and other clones once, few, many or no size at all.

>TRBJ2-7|.|.|TRBV29-1
CSVMQDEQYF
TGCAGCGTTATGCAGGACGAGCAGTACTTC
>TRBJ2-1|.|.|TRBV7-2
CASSLLVSPGYNEQFF
TGTGCCAGCAGCTTACTAGTTAGTCCCGGATACAATGAGCAGTTCTTC
>TRBJ1-1|.|.|TRBV7-9
CASSPGWESNTEAFF
TGTGCCAGCAGCCCGGGGTGGGAATCGAACACTGAAGCTTTCTTT
>TRBJ1-5|TRBD1|few|TRBV6-5
CASKQGNQPQHF
TGTGCCAGCAAACAGGGGAATCAGCCCCAGCATTTT
>TRBJ2-7|.|once|TRBV11-2
CASSLGAGAVYEQYF
TGTGCCAGCAGCTTAGGGGCGGGGGCGGTCTACGAGCAGTACTTC
>TRBJ1-2|.|.|TRBV7-2
CASSLTTANYGYTF
TGTGCCAGCAGTCTAACCACTGCCAACTATGGCTACACCTTC
>TRBJ2-7|TRBD1|once|TRBV13
CASSLFARGQEQYF
TGTGCCAGCAGCTTATTCGCCAGGGGGCAGGAGCAGTACTTC
>TRBJ1-3|.|.|TRBV3-1/TRBV3-2
CASSPLAWDISGNTIYF
TGTGCCAGCAGCCCTCTTGCTTGGGACATCTCTGGAAACACCATATATTTT
>TRBJ1-5|TRBD1|.|TRBV2
CASKQGGWVTQPQHF
TGTGCCAGTAAACAGGGGGGGTGGGTAACTCAGCCCCAGCATTTT
>TRBJ1-1|.|.|TRBV5-6
CASSFRSLNTEAFF
TGTGCCAGCAGCTTCAGGTCGCTGAACACTGAAGCTTTCTTT
>TRBJ1-1|.|.|TRBV7-8
CASSLVRKRDTEAFF
TGTGCCAGCAGCTTAGTGCGGAAGAGGGACACTGAAGCTTTCTTT
>TRBJ1-1|.|.|TRBV7-3
CASSPFQGNTEAFF
TGTGCCAGCAGTCCATTTCAGGGGAACACTGAAGCTTTCTTT
>TRBJ1-6|TRBD1|.|TRBV7-9
CASSLLTGGNSPLHF
TGTGCCAGCAGCTTATTAACAGGGGGGAACTCACCCCTCCACTTT
>TRBJ1-2|.|.|TRBV6-5
CASSYRTNNYGYTF
TGTGCCAGCAGTTACCGGACAAACAACTATGGCTACACCTTC
>TRBJ2-2|TRBD1|.|TRBV6-5
CASSYSGQGDTGELFF
TGTGCCAGCAGTTACTCAGGACAGGGGGACACCGGGGAGCTGTTTTTT
>TRBJ2-7|.|.|TRBV6-4
CATGTKSHSYEQYF
TGTGCCACTGGGACAAAATCCCACTCCTACGAGCAGTACTTC
>TRBJ2-7|.|.|TRBV6-5
CASSLTGYFYEQYF
TGTGCCAGCAGCCTAACAGGGTATTTCTACGAGCAGTACTTC
>TRBJ2-1|TRBD2|.|TRBV20-1
CSASTSSGGVTYNEQFF
TGCAGTGCTAGTACGTCTAGCGGGGGAGTCACCTACAATGAGCAGTTCTTC
>TRBJ2-2|.|.|TRBV9
CASSGGGTSLGRELFF
TGTGCCAGCAGCGGGGGGGGCACCTCCCTAGGCCGGGAGCTGTTTTTT
>TRBJ2-1|TRBD2|.|TRBV5-1
CASSLATSGGYNEQFF
TGCGCCAGCAGCTTGGCGACTAGCGGGGGGTACAATGAGCAGTTCTTC
>TRBJ2-7|.|.|TRBV6-5
CASREPGTYEQYF
TGTGCCAGCAGGGAGCCTGGAACATACGAGCAGTACTTC
>TRBJ2-2|.|many|TRBV6-4
CASSDSRDTGELFF
TGTGCCAGCAGTGACTCCAGGGACACCGGGGAGCTGTTTTTT
>TRBJ2-1|TRBD2|.|TRBV9
CASSVGGGGGLAYNEQFF
TGTGCCAGCAGCGTAGGAGGCGGGGGGGGACTCGCCTACAATGAGCAGTTCTTC
>TRBJ2-1|TRBD1|.|TRBV20-1
CSASGQGLRNEQFF
TGCAGTGCTAGTGGACAGGGTTTAAGGAATGAGCAGTTCTTC
>TRBJ1-1|.|.|TRBV10-2
CASGEGNTEAFF
TGCGCCAGCGGAGAGGGAAACACTGAAGCTTTCTTT
>TRBJ1-2|TRBD1|.|TRBV3-1/TRBV3-2
CASTARRDSFTPNYGYTF
TGTGCCAGCACCGCGCGCCGGGACAGCTTTACCCCTAACTATGGCTACACCTTC
>TRBJ1-1|.|few|TRBV29-1
CSVFIPINTEAFF
TGCAGCGTTTTTATCCCTATTAACACTGAAGCTTTCTTT
>TRBJ1-5|TRBD1|.|TRBV7-8
CASSSGRTGGFNQPQHF
TGTGCCAGCAGCTCTGGCCGGACAGGGGGTTTCAATCAGCCCCAGCATTTT
>TRBJ2-1|TRBD1|.|TRBV7-7
CASSCRTPGQDNEQFF
TGTGCCAGCAGCTGTCGAACGCCGGGACAGGATAATGAGCAGTTCTTC
>TRBJ2-1|.|.|TRBV2
CASMGSVYNEQFF
TGTGCCAGCATGGGCAGTGTCTACAATGAGCAGTTCTTC
>TRBJ1-1|.|.|TRBV3-1/TRBV3-2
CASSLRVVRNTEAFF
TGTGCCAGCAGCCTTCGGGTAGTAAGGAACACTGAAGCTTTCTTT
>TRBJ1-1|TRBD1|once|TRBV7-9
CASSGGQGLTEAFF
TGTGCCAGCAGCGGCGGACAGGGGCTGACTGAAGCTTTCTTT
>TRBJ1-5|.|.|TRBV7-2
CASSLYGGGQPQHF
TGTGCCAGCAGCTTATACGGGGGTGGTCAGCCCCAGCATTTT
>TRBJ1-3|.|.|TRBV2
CASSGQSSGNTIYF
TGTGCCAGCAGTGGACAGTCCTCTGGAAACACCATATATTTT
>TRBJ2-5|TRBD1|few|TRBV9
CASSVGTGGSSETQYF
TGTGCCAGCAGCGTAGGGACAGGGGGTTCCTCGGAGACCCAGTACTTC
>TRBJ1-6|TRBD1|.|TRBV6-2/TRBV6-3
CASSSGDRLPHF
TGTGCCAGCAGTTCCGGGGACAGGTTGCCCCACTTT
>TRBJ2-2|TRBD1|.|TRBV9
CATQGASGELFF
TGTGCCACCCAGGGGGCTAGCGGGGAGCTGTTTTTT
>TRBJ1-4|.|.|TRBV5-1
CASTTAGVDEKLFF
TGCGCCAGCACGACCGCAGGGGTTGATGAAAAACTGTTTTTT
>TRBJ1-2|TRBD1|once|TRBV5-8
CASSPGTATHGYTF
TGTGCCAGCAGTCCCGGGACAGCGACCCATGGCTACACCTTC
>TRBJ2-3|TRBD1|.|TRBV5-6
CASSLAFQGARTDTQYF
TGTGCCAGCAGCTTGGCTTTTCAGGGGGCGAGGACAGATACGCAGTATTTT
>TRBJ2-5|TRBD2|few|TRBV3-1/TRBV3-2
CASSQGSGGAWETQYF
TGTGCCAGCAGCCAAGGTAGCGGGGGGGCCTGGGAGACCCAGTACTTC
>TRBJ2-7|TRBD2|.|TRBV6-6
CASSYSSGGPYEQYF
TGTGCCAGCAGTTACTCGAGCGGGGGACCTTATGAGCAGTACTTC
>TRBJ2-3|.|.|TRBV9
CASSVEGTPGTDTQYF
TGTGCCAGCAGCGTAGAGGGGACACCGGGCACAGATACGCAGTATTTT
>TRBJ1-2|.|.|TRBV18
CASSPLRTADFGGYTF
TGTGCCAGCTCACCGCTCAGGACTGCGGACTTTGGCGGCTACACCTTC
>TRBJ2-2|TRBD2|.|TRBV9
CASERGGNTGELFF
TGTGCCAGCGAGCGGGGGGGGAACACCGGGGAGCTGTTTTTT
>TRBJ1-3|TRBD1|.|TRBV5-4
CASSQGTGGGNTIYF
TGTGCCAGCAGCCAGGGGACAGGGGGTGGAAACACCATATATTTT
>TRBJ1-2|.|.|TRBV28
CASSLPPRGTGGYTF
TGTGCCAGCAGTCTCCCTCCCCGGGGGACGGGGGGCTACACCTTC
>TRBJ1-5|TRBD1|.|TRBV9
CASSDGQGQPQHF
TGTGCCAGCAGCGACGGACAGGGTCAGCCCCAGCATTTT
>TRBJ1-3|.|.|TRBV15
CATRRERLHSGNTIYF
TGTGCCACCAGAAGAGAGAGGCTACACTCTGGAAACACCATATATTTT
>TRBJ1-2|.|.|TRBV19
CASRPGRGYGYTF
TGTGCCAGCCGACCGGGCAGGGGATATGGCTACACCTTC
>TRBJ2-7|.|.|TRBV5-1
CASSFGQSRDEQYF
TGCGCCAGCAGCTTTGGACAGAGTCGCGACGAGCAGTACTTC
>TRBJ1-2|TRBD1|.|TRBV29-1
CSVEEGQEGLGYGYTF
TGCAGCGTTGAAGAAGGACAGGAGGGGCTAGGCTATGGCTACACCTTC